This TCR beta chain was identified in a study of siplizumab effects on memory and regulatory T cells (dated by TCRdb to about 2019). Study-wide context: The study looked at the effect of siplizumab, an anti-CD2 antibody, on alloreactive T-cell subsets in allogeneic mixed lymphocyte reactions made from human PBMCs. Here is what the overall study found, with its caveats: Roughly 75-97% of proliferating CD4+ or CD8+ clones could not be assigned a naive or memory phenotype. The cumulative frequency of alloreactive sequences that could be traced back to unstimulated CD4+ memory T cells was significantly reduced by siplizumab. Unstimulated naive T cells appeared more diverse than memory T cells, and naive cells seemed to contribute substantially to the alloresponse. Whether proliferating Tregs from siplizumab cultures actually had suppressive function was not functionally confirmed. In reactions with siplizumab, an average of 68.8% of mappable alloreactive CD4+ clones were Treg-derived, compared with 25% to 30% in control reactions. Sequences below about 10^-5 frequency were poorly captured, so only a minor fraction of alloreactive clones could be mapped to unstimulated subsets.

Cut back by 7 bases and 2 bases, the V and J ends lie 4 bases apart. CDR1 and CDR2, looked up from the germline V gene, are ENHRY and SYGVKD. Inclusive of the bounding cysteine and phenylalanine, the CDR3 is 11 residues long. Just CDR3 DNA is preserved here, 33 bases in frame from base 1. Libraries were constructed by the immunoSEQ multiplex PCR assay. The deep sequencing platform assayed around 10^5 TCR templates per sample. Genomic DNA extracted from sorted T cells was used for TCRbeta CDR3 sequencing. The paper's data handling went like this. The R programming language was used for clonal analysis of the TCRbeta CDR3 data. Comparing unstimulated samples against CFSE-low samples taken after the reaction was how alloreactive CD4+ and CD8+ clones were defined. Alloreactive CD4+ clones were assigned to regulatory or non-regulatory origin by matching sequences to sorted unstimulated Treg and non-Treg repertoires. The clones in this table, taken by TCRdb from immuneACCESS, are in-frame only. Not every clone is retained; where verified, under half of the shortfall comes from an unresolved V gene, and the cause of the rest is unknown. D and trimming come from the DNA, and the V and J calls and clone size come from that table. The sample contains 90,000 to 150,000 clones, 80% to 95% of them found a single time. Clones ranked in the top ten supply over 0.15% of the sample.

Sorted unstimulated T cells and proliferating T cells recovered from mixed lymphocyte reactions underwent TCRbeta CDR3 sequencing. Fresh whole blood from ten HLA-typed healthy donors served as the source for isolating PBMCs. Unstimulated CD4+ non-regulatory T cells were FACS-sorted to map the origin of alloreactive clones. As regards this clone: It lacks a known antigen. No base quality values were provided; no much bigger clone lies one nucleotide off.

This clonotype originated in a human donor in good health. Sequenced material: non-Treg CD4+ T cells sorted from blood. In the paper's terms, the cell subset or site label means: FACS-sorted unstimulated CD4+ non-regulatory T cells. The rearrangement combines TRBV10-3 with TRBJ2-3, with no D gene named confidently. The nucleotides read TGTGCCATCACCGACACAGATACGCAGTATTTT. The encoded protein is CAITDTDTQYF.